The rows below give T cell receptor beta chains drawn from one sample of a study of shared clonotypes between healthy human individuals. Profiling relied on immunoSEQ multiplex PCR, and the TCRdb table lists in-frame clones only, not all of them. The sample has approximately 500,000 clones, almost 97% seen once. The specimen was naive CD4+ T cells sorted from blood. The receptors stem from a woman aged 30 to 39 in good health. Both conserved end residues are part of each CDR3. A D gene is named only where the DNA matches it firmly. The size field is filled for only some rows; it gives once, few, many or a size class.

clone_size: .; d_call: TRBD2; v_call: TRBV6-5; j_call: TRBJ2-7; cdr3_nt: TGTGCCAGCAGTCAGCTGACTAGCGGGGAGCAGTACTTC; cdr3_aa: CASSQLTSGEQYF
clone_size: .; d_call: .; v_call: TRBV27; j_call: TRBJ1-1; cdr3_nt: TGTGCCAGCAGTTTAGGGTTCCCAGGAGCTTTCTTT; cdr3_aa: CASSLGFPGAFF
clone_size: .; d_call: TRBD2; v_call: TRBV11-2; j_call: TRBJ2-1; cdr3_nt: TGTGCCAGCAGCTTAGGATCCAGCGGGGGCTACAATGAGCAGTTCTTC; cdr3_aa: CASSLGSSGGYNEQFF
clone_size: .; d_call: TRBD1; v_call: TRBV10-2; j_call: TRBJ2-7; cdr3_nt: TGCGCCAGCAATCCGGGACAGGGCCTCCACGAGCAGTACTTC; cdr3_aa: CASNPGQGLHEQYF
clone_size: .; d_call: .; v_call: TRBV5-1; j_call: TRBJ1-1; cdr3_nt: TGCGCCAGCAGCTTGGCGACGGATAACACTGAAGCTTTCTTT; cdr3_aa: CASSLATDNTEAFF
clone_size: .; d_call: TRBD2; v_call: TRBV28; j_call: TRBJ2-7; cdr3_nt: TGTGCCGGGCTACTAGCGGGCTTATACGAGCAGTACTTC; cdr3_aa: CAGLLAGLYEQYF
clone_size: .; d_call: TRBD1; v_call: TRBV6-1; j_call: TRBJ1-2; cdr3_nt: TGTGCCAGCCGTCCTAAAGGGACAGGGGTCTATGGCTACACCTTC; cdr3_aa: CASRPKGTGVYGYTF
clone_size: .; d_call: .; v_call: TRBV2; j_call: TRBJ2-1; cdr3_nt: TGTGCCAGCAGTGAAGGGGCAGCGTTCGCCTCCTACAATGAGCAGTTCTTC; cdr3_aa: CASSEGAAFASYNEQFF
clone_size: .; d_call: .; v_call: TRBV5-4; j_call: TRBJ2-2; cdr3_nt: TGTGCCAGCAGCGGACAGAAATCTGGGGAGCTGTTTTTT; cdr3_aa: CASSGQKSGELFF
clone_size: .; d_call: .; v_call: TRBV11-2; j_call: TRBJ2-7; cdr3_nt: TGTGCCAGCAGCTTAGAAGAGGTTGTGGGTTACGAGCAGTACTTC; cdr3_aa: CASSLEEVVGYEQYF
clone_size: .; d_call: .; v_call: TRBV5-1; j_call: TRBJ2-5; cdr3_nt: TGCGCCAGCAGCCCCACGACAACGGCCAAAGAGACCCAGTACTTC; cdr3_aa: CASSPTTTAKETQYF
clone_size: .; d_call: .; v_call: TRBV30; j_call: TRBJ2-1; cdr3_nt: TGTGCCTGGAGTGTGAGGGCCTATGAGCAGTTCTTC; cdr3_aa: CAWSVRAYEQFF
clone_size: .; d_call: TRBD2; v_call: TRBV6-1; j_call: TRBJ2-1; cdr3_nt: TGTGCCACCAGACTAGCGGGAGGGGACAATGAGCAGTTCTTC; cdr3_aa: CATRLAGGDNEQFF
clone_size: .; d_call: TRBD2; v_call: TRBV29-1; j_call: TRBJ2-2; cdr3_nt: TGCAGCGCCACTAGCGGGAGTATTAGAGACGGGGAGCTGTTTTTT; cdr3_aa: CSATSGSIRDGELFF
clone_size: .; d_call: TRBD2; v_call: TRBV5-4; j_call: TRBJ2-2; cdr3_nt: TGTGCCAGCAGCCCGGGACTAGCTAGTGGGGAGCTGTTTTTT; cdr3_aa: CASSPGLASGELFF
clone_size: .; d_call: .; v_call: TRBV11-2; j_call: TRBJ2-5; cdr3_nt: TGTGCCAGCAGCAGCATACGGAGCCTCAAAAAGTACTTC; cdr3_aa: CASSSIRSLKKYF
clone_size: .; d_call: .; v_call: TRBV19; j_call: TRBJ1-2; cdr3_nt: TGTGCCAGCAACAACCCTAAGACAGCCTCATCAAGCTACACCTTC; cdr3_aa: CASNNPKTASSSYTF
clone_size: few; d_call: .; v_call: TRBV7-6; j_call: TRBJ2-7; cdr3_nt: TGTGCCAGCAGCTTAAGCCGCACCTACGAGCAGTACTTC; cdr3_aa: CASSLSRTYEQYF
clone_size: .; d_call: .; v_call: TRBV27; j_call: TRBJ2-7; cdr3_nt: TGTGCCAGCAGTTTATCTTCAGGGTTCTTAGCCTACGAGCAGTACTTC; cdr3_aa: CASSLSSGFLAYEQYF
clone_size: .; d_call: .; v_call: TRBV5-4; j_call: TRBJ2-7; cdr3_nt: TGTGCCAGCAGCCAAGATTTGGGTAGGGTCCCCTACGAGCAGTACTTC; cdr3_aa: CASSQDLGRVPYEQYF
clone_size: .; d_call: .; v_call: TRBV18; j_call: TRBJ1-1; cdr3_nt: TGTGCCAGCTCACCCAACACAGGGTCGACTGAAGCTTTCTTT; cdr3_aa: CASSPNTGSTEAFF
clone_size: .; d_call: TRBD2; v_call: TRBV5-4; j_call: TRBJ2-1; cdr3_nt: TGTGCCAGCAGCTTGGGACTAGCGGACAATGAGCAGTTCTTC; cdr3_aa: CASSLGLADNEQFF
clone_size: .; d_call: .; v_call: TRBV7-9; j_call: TRBJ2-2; cdr3_nt: TGTGCCAGCAGCTTATGGACATCGAACACCGGGGAGCTGTTTTTT; cdr3_aa: CASSLWTSNTGELFF
clone_size: .; d_call: .; v_call: TRBV6-1; j_call: TRBJ1-5; cdr3_nt: TGTGCCAGCAGTGAATTCAGCAATCAGCCCCAGCATTTT; cdr3_aa: CASSEFSNQPQHF
clone_size: .; d_call: .; v_call: TRBV7-3; j_call: TRBJ2-3; cdr3_nt: TGTGCCAGCAGCCCGGGTCAAACAGATACGCAGTATTTT; cdr3_aa: CASSPGQTDTQYF
clone_size: .; d_call: TRBD1; v_call: TRBV5-1; j_call: TRBJ2-5; cdr3_nt: TGCGCCAGCAGCCTCGGACGGACAGGGAGTTCCCGGGAGACCCAGTACTTC; cdr3_aa: CASSLGRTGSSRETQYF
clone_size: .; d_call: .; v_call: TRBV10-1; j_call: TRBJ2-1; cdr3_nt: TGCGCCAGCAGTGACCGGCGTGGGCGGGAGTTCTTC; cdr3_aa: CASSDRRGREFF
clone_size: .; d_call: TRBD2; v_call: TRBV29-1; j_call: TRBJ2-3; cdr3_nt: TGCAGCGCGGCGGGAGGGAGCACAGATACGCAGTATTTT; cdr3_aa: CSAAGGSTDTQYF
clone_size: .; d_call: .; v_call: TRBV18; j_call: TRBJ2-3; cdr3_nt: TGTGCCAGCTCACCTAGGACTTCCACTCGGGATACGCAGTATTTT; cdr3_aa: CASSPRTSTRDTQYF
clone_size: once; d_call: .; v_call: TRBV7-6; j_call: TRBJ2-1; cdr3_nt: TGTGCCAGCAGCCCCCGACAGCTTTCGTACAATGAGCAGTTCTTC; cdr3_aa: CASSPRQLSYNEQFF
clone_size: .; d_call: .; v_call: TRBV4-1; j_call: TRBJ2-3; cdr3_nt: TGCGCCAGCAGCCTTCTAGGGGGATCGAGGTATTTT; cdr3_aa: CASSLLGGSRYF
clone_size: .; d_call: .; v_call: TRBV28; j_call: TRBJ2-1; cdr3_nt: TGTGCCAGCAGTTCATGGGTTGAGGGGTCCTACAATGAGCAGTTCTTC; cdr3_aa: CASSSWVEGSYNEQFF
clone_size: once; d_call: .; v_call: TRBV7-2; j_call: TRBJ2-3; cdr3_nt: TGTGCCAGCAGCTTGTCCCTGCCCACAGATACGCAGTATTTT; cdr3_aa: CASSLSLPTDTQYF
clone_size: few; d_call: .; v_call: TRBV28; j_call: TRBJ1-4; cdr3_nt: TGTGCCAGCAGTGTGACAGGTCAAAAACTGTTTTTT; cdr3_aa: CASSVTGQKLFF
clone_size: .; d_call: .; v_call: TRBV6-1; j_call: TRBJ2-5; cdr3_nt: TGTGCCAGCAGTGAAGAAGGAGGTAGTTGGGAGACCCAGTACTTC; cdr3_aa: CASSEEGGSWETQYF
clone_size: .; d_call: TRBD2; v_call: TRBV5-6; j_call: TRBJ2-5; cdr3_nt: TGTGCCAGCAGCTCGGGAGGGGAGACCCAGTACTTC; cdr3_aa: CASSSGGETQYF
clone_size: .; d_call: .; v_call: TRBV5-4; j_call: TRBJ2-2; cdr3_nt: TGTGCCAGCAGCCACACTAAGGCGGGAACGGTCACCGGGGAGCTGTTTTTT; cdr3_aa: CASSHTKAGTVTGELFF
clone_size: .; d_call: TRBD1; v_call: TRBV7-8; j_call: TRBJ1-5; cdr3_nt: TGTGCCAGCAGCACACAGGGGACCGAGGAGCCCCAGCATTTT; cdr3_aa: CASSTQGTEEPQHF
clone_size: .; d_call: .; v_call: TRBV28; j_call: TRBJ2-1; cdr3_nt: TGTGCCAGCAGTTTATTGGCTAATCTATACAATGAGCAGTTCTTC; cdr3_aa: CASSLLANLYNEQFF
clone_size: .; d_call: .; v_call: TRBV9; j_call: TRBJ2-1; cdr3_nt: TGTGCCAGCAGCGTAGGGCGCGGGGTGTACAATGAGCAGTTCTTC; cdr3_aa: CASSVGRGVYNEQFF
clone_size: .; d_call: .; v_call: TRBV4-1; j_call: TRBJ2-7; cdr3_nt: TGCGCCAGCAGCCAGGAGGTTCGCTACGAGCAGTACTTC; cdr3_aa: CASSQEVRYEQYF
clone_size: .; d_call: TRBD2; v_call: TRBV19; j_call: TRBJ2-3; cdr3_nt: TGTGCCACCGGGGCACTAGCGGGAGTAGAGGGAACAGATACGCAGTATTTT; cdr3_aa: CATGALAGVEGTDTQYF
clone_size: once; d_call: TRBD1; v_call: TRBV27; j_call: TRBJ1-2; cdr3_nt: TGTGCCAGCGGAAATTATCGGGACAGGCAAAACTATGGCTACACCTTC; cdr3_aa: CASGNYRDRQNYGYTF
clone_size: once; d_call: .; v_call: TRBV28; j_call: TRBJ2-5; cdr3_nt: TGTGCCAGCAGTTTATTTGGGGCTGAGACCCAGTACTTC; cdr3_aa: CASSLFGAETQYF
clone_size: .; d_call: .; v_call: TRBV27; j_call: TRBJ1-4; cdr3_nt: TGTGCCAGCAGTTCCGGGTCGTCGGCTAATGAAAAACTGTTTTTT; cdr3_aa: CASSSGSSANEKLFF
clone_size: .; d_call: .; v_call: TRBV28; j_call: TRBJ1-5; cdr3_nt: TGTGCCAGCAGTACAACAGGGTTGTGGGGGGATAGCAATCAGCCCCAGCATTTT; cdr3_aa: CASSTTGLWGDSNQPQHF
clone_size: .; d_call: TRBD1; v_call: TRBV28; j_call: TRBJ1-4; cdr3_nt: TGTGCCAGCAGTTGGGACAGTAAGCAGTTTTTT; cdr3_aa: CASSWDSKQFF
clone_size: .; d_call: TRBD1; v_call: TRBV11-2; j_call: TRBJ2-5; cdr3_nt: TGTGCCAGCAGCTTTGAGGGGGCACACGTGGAGACCCAGTACTTC; cdr3_aa: CASSFEGAHVETQYF
clone_size: .; d_call: .; v_call: TRBV28; j_call: TRBJ2-7; cdr3_nt: TGTGCCAGCAAATCTTACTACGAGCAGTACTTC; cdr3_aa: CASKSYYEQYF
clone_size: .; d_call: .; v_call: TRBV4-1; j_call: TRBJ1-5; cdr3_nt: TGCGCCAGCAGCCAATATTCTAATAGGAGGGACACGGATGGGTATTGGAATCAGCCCCAGCATTTT; cdr3_aa: CASSQYSNRRDTDGYWNQPQHF
clone_size: .; d_call: .; v_call: TRBV7-9; j_call: TRBJ2-5; cdr3_nt: TGTGCCAGCAGCTTCGGGGAAGAGACCCAGTACTTC; cdr3_aa: CASSFGEETQYF